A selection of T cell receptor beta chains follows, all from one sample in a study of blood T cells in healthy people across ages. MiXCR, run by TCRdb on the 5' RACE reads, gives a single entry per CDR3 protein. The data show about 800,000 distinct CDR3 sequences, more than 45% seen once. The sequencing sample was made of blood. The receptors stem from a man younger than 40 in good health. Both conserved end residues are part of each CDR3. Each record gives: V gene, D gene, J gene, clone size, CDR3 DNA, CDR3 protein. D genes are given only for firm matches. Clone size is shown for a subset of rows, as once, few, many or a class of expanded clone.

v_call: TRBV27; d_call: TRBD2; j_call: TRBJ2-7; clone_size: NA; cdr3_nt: TGTGCCAGCAGTTTAGGGAGGGTAGGCAGGGCGGTCGAGCAGTACTTC; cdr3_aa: CASSLGRVGRAVEQYF
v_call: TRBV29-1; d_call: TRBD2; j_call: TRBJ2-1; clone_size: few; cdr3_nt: TGCAGCGTTGACTCGCCAGCGGGGCTCAATGAGCAGTTCTTC; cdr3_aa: CSVDSPAGLNEQFF
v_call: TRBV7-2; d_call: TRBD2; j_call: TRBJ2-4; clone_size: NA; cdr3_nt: TGTGCCAGCAGCGTCACTAGCGGGGGTAAAAACATTCAGTACTTC; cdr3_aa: CASSVTSGGKNIQYF
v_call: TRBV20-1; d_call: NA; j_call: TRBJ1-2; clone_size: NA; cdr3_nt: TGCAGTGCTTACAAGTCCGATGGCTACACCTTC; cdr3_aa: CSAYKSDGYTF
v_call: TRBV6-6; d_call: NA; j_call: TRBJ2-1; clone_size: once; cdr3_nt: TGTGCCAGCAAGAACACCGCGGGCGGTGAGCAGTTCTTC; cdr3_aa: CASKNTAGGEQFF
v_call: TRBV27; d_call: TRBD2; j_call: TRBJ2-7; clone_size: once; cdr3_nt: TGTGCCAGCAATACGGGAGGGAGCTCCTACGAGCAGTACTTC; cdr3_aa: CASNTGGSSYEQYF
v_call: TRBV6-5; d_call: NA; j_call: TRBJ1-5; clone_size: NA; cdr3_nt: TGTGCCAGCAGTTATACAAAGACTGGCAATCAGCCCCAGCATTTT; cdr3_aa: CASSYTKTGNQPQHF
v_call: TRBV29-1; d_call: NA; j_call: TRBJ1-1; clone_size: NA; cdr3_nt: TGCAGCGTTGAACGGGGGGTCGCTGAAGCTTTCTTT; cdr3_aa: CSVERGVAEAFF
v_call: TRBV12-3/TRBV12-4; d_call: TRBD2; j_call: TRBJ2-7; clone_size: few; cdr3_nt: TGTGCCAGCAGTGCGGGGGATGGGTGGTACGAGCAGTACTTC; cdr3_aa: CASSAGDGWYEQYF
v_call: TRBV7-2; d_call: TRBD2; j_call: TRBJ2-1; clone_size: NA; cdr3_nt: TGTGCCAGCAGCTTTAGGACGGCCCCCGGACTAGGGAGGTACAATGAGCAGTTCTTC; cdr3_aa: CASSFRTAPGLGRYNEQFF
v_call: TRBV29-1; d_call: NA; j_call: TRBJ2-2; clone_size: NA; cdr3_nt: TGCAGCGTTAGCGGGACAGTGAACACCGGGGAGCTGTTTTTT; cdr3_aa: CSVSGTVNTGELFF
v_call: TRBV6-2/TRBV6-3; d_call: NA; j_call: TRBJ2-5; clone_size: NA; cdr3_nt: TGTGCCAGCAGTTACGCTCAGAGCCAAGAGACCCAGTACTTC; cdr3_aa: CASSYAQSQETQYF
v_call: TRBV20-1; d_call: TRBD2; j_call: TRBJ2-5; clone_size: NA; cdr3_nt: TGCAGTGCTAGACTAGCGGGGCACCAAGAGACCCAGTACTTC; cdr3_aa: CSARLAGHQETQYF
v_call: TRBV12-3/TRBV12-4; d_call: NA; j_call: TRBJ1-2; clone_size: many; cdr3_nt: TGTGCCAGCAGAAGTGGACAGTTCTATGGCTACACCTTC; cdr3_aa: CASRSGQFYGYTF
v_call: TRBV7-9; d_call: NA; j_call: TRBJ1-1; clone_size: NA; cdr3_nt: TGTGCCAGCAGCTTAGGGGACGGTTACACTGAAGCTTTCTTT; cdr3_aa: CASSLGDGYTEAFF
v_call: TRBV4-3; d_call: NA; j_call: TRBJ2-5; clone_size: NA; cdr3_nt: TGCGCCAGCAGCCAAGAAACTTCTTGGGGAGAGACCCAGTACTTC; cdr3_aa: CASSQETSWGETQYF
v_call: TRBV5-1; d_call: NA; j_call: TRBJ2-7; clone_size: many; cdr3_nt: TGTGCCAGCAGCCCCAGGACGGGAACCTACGAGCAGTACTTC; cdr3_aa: CASSPRTGTYEQYF
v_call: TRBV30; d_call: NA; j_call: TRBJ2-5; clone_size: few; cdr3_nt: TGTGCCTGGAGTCCCCCGCCGGGACTAGAGACCCAGTACTTC; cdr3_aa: CAWSPPPGLETQYF
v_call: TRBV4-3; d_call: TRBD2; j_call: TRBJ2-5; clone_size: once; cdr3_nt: TGCGCCAGCAGCCAAGATGGGACTAGGCCTGGAGGGGAGCAGTACTTC; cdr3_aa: CASSQDGTRPGGEQYF
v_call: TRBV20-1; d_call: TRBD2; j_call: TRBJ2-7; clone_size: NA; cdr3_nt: TGCAGTGCTTTTCTAGCGGGGTTCGAGCAGTACTTC; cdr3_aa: CSAFLAGFEQYF
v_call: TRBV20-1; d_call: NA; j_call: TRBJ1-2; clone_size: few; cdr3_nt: TGCAGTGCTAGGGGGGACCAAATGGGCTACACCTTC; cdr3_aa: CSARGDQMGYTF
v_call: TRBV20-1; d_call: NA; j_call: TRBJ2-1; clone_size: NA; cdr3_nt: TGCAGTGCACTCGACCCCGACAGGCAACTCTACAATGAGCAGTTCTTC; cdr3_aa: CSALDPDRQLYNEQFF
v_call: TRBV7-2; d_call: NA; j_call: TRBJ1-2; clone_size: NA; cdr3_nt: TGTGCCAGCAGTTCCCCTACAGGGAACTATGGCTACACCTTC; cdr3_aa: CASSSPTGNYGYTF
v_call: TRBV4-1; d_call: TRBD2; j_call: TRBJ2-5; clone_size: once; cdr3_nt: TGCGCCAGCAGCCCCTCTACGACTAGCTTTGGCGAGACCCAGTACTTC; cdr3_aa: CASSPSTTSFGETQYF
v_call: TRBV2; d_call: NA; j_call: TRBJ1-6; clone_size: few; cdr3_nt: TGTGCCAGCTCCCCACCCCTCCACTTT; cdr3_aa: CASSPPLHF
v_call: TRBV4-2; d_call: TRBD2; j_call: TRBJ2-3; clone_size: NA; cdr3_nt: TGTGCCAGCAGCTACCTAGCGGGGTTAAGCACAGATACGCAGTATTTT; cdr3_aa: CASSYLAGLSTDTQYF
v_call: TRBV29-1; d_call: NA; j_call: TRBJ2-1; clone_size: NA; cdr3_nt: TGCAGCGTTGAAGATCTTTGGGGGAGCTCCTACAATGAGCAGTTCTTC; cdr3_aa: CSVEDLWGSSYNEQFF
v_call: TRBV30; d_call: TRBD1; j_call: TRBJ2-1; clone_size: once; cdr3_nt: TGTGCCTGGACAGGGGGCCTACATAGTGAGCAGTTCTTC; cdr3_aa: CAWTGGLHSEQFF
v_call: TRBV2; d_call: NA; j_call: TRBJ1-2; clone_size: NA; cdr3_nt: TGTGCCAGCAGTGAAGCGGGAATTGGCTACACCTTC; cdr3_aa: CASSEAGIGYTF
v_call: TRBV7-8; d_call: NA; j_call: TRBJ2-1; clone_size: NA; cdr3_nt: TGTGCCAGCAGCAAACTCAGGTGGGTGAATGAGCAGTTCTTC; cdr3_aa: CASSKLRWVNEQFF
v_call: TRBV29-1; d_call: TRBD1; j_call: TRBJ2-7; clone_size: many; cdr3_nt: TGCAGCGTTGAAGTAACAGGGGACGAGCAGTACTTC; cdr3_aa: CSVEVTGDEQYF
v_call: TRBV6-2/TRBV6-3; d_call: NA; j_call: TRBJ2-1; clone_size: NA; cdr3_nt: TGTGCCAGCAGTTACTCGACTGGGCGGCAGTTCTTC; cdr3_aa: CASSYSTGRQFF
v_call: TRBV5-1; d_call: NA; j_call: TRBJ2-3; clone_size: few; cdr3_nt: TGCGCCAGCAGCGCAGAGGGTGACATTAGTATGGATACGCAGTATTTT; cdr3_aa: CASSAEGDISMDTQYF
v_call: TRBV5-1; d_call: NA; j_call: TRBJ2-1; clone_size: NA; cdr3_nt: TGCGCCAGCAGCTTGGGAATCGACAATGAGCAGTTCTTC; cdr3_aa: CASSLGIDNEQFF
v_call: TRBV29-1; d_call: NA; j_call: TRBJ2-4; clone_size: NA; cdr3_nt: TGCAGCGTGGGAAAGGACAGTAATTCTTGGGAGCAGTACTTC; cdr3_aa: CSVGKDSNSWEQYF
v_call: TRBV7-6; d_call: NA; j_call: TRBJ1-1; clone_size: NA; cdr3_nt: TGTGCCAGCAGCCCCCGTGCGTTTCAGCTGAACACTGAAGCTTTCTTT; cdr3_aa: CASSPRAFQLNTEAFF
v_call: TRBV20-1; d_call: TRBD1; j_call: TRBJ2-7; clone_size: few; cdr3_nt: TGCAGTGCTCAGGGGGACGGGCTTGGGCAGTACTTC; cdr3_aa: CSAQGDGLGQYF
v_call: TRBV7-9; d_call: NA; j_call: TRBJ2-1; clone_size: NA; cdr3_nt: TGTGCCAGCAGCTTAGTGTCGGGGCCACCCAATGAGCAGTTCTTC; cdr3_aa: CASSLVSGPPNEQFF
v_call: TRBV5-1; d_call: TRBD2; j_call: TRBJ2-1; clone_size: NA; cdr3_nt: TGCGCCAGCAGCCCTCGCGGCGGGGGGGATGAGCAGTTCTTC; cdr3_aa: CASSPRGGGDEQFF
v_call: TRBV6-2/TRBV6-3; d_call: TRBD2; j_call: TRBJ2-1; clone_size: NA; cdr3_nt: TGTGCCAGCAGTTATGAGACTAGCGGAAATTCCTACAATGAGCAGTTCTTC; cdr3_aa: CASSYETSGNSYNEQFF
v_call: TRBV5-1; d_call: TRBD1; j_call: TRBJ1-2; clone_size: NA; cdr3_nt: TGCGCCAGCACCATCACAGGGGGACGAGGCTACACCTTC; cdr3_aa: CASTITGGRGYTF
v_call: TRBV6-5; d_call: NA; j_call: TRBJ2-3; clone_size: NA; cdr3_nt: TGTGCCAGCAGTTACCACAGCCCCACAGATACGCGGTATTTT; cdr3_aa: CASSYHSPTDTRYF
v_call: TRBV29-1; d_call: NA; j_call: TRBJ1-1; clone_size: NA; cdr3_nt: TGCAGCCTTAATGACGGGGGATTTGAAGCTTTCTTT; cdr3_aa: CSLNDGGFEAFF
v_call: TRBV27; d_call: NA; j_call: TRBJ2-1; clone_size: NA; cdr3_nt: TGTGCCAGCAGTGGCCACAGGGAACGAGAGCAGTTCTTC; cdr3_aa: CASSGHREREQFF